These T cell receptor beta chains were read from a single sample in a study of T cells in Graves' hyperthyroidism and ophthalmopathy. TCRdb called the multiplex PCR reads again in MiXCR, with one record for every CDR3 protein. In the table there are under 350,000 distinct CDR3 sequences, 21% of which are singletons. The sample was blood. All receptors derive from a woman aged 50 to 60 with Graves' hyperthyroidism. CDR3s include the opening cysteine and the closing phenylalanine or tryptophan. Fields, in order: J gene, clone size, V gene, D gene, CDR3 DNA, CDR3 protein. The D gene is left open where the match is weak. Rows may omit the clone size; those that give it use once, few, many or a size class.

>TRBJ2-5|medium-sized|TRBV13|TRBD1
TGTGCCAGCAGCTCCCCCTACGGGACAGATGAGACCCAGTACTTC
CASSSPYGTDETQYF
>TRBJ2-1|many|TRBV20-1|TRBD2
TGCAGTGCCCTAGCGGGAGGTTATTCCAATGAGCAGTTCTTC
CSALAGGYSNEQFF
>TRBJ1-2|many|TRBV5-1|TRBD1
TGCGCCAGCAGCTCGAACAGGGGCGCCATTGATGGCTACACCTTC
CASSSNRGAIDGYTF
>TRBJ2-7|many|TRBV2|TRBD1
TGTGCCAGCAGGGACAGGTCCTACGAGCAGTACTTC
CASRDRSYEQYF
>TRBJ1-1|many|TRBV20-1|.
TGCAGTGCTAGCGGGAATACGAACACTGAAGCTTTCTTT
CSASGNTNTEAFF
>TRBJ1-5|.|TRBV6-5|TRBD1
TGTGCCAGCAGTTACGAGGGACAGGTTAATCAGCCCCAGCATTTT
CASSYEGQVNQPQHF
>TRBJ2-7|.|TRBV20-1|TRBD2
TGCAGTGCTAGGGACCGACTAGCGGGAGGACTGAGGGAGCAGTACTTC
CSARDRLAGGLREQYF
>TRBJ1-5|.|TRBV6-7|.
TGTGCCAGCCCCAACGTAGGGCGTTGCAATCAGCCCCAGCATTTT
CASPNVGRCNQPQHF
>TRBJ2-3|many|TRBV11-2|.
TGTGCCAGCAGCTTAGTGAGGCTTGATACGCAGTATTTT
CASSLVRLDTQYF
>TRBJ1-1|.|TRBV14|TRBD1
TGTGCCAGCAGCGTACGGGACAGGATGAACACTGAAGCTTTCTTT
CASSVRDRMNTEAFF
>TRBJ2-1|few|TRBV3-1|.
TGTGCCAGCAGCCAGTGGACAGACAATGAGCAGTTCTTC
CASSQWTDNEQFF
>TRBJ2-2|.|TRBV20-1|.
TGCAGTGCTAGACCCTGGGGTAGCGTAAAAACCGGGGAGCTGTTTTTT
CSARPWGSVKTGELFF
>TRBJ1-2|many|TRBV30|.
TGTGCCTGGAGTGGGACACTGAGCGGCTACACCTTC
CAWSGTLSGYTF
>TRBJ1-1|many|TRBV5-5|.
TGTGCCAGCAGCTTGGGGGGACTCTGGAACACTGAAGCTTTCTTT
CASSLGGLWNTEAFF
>TRBJ1-1|.|TRBV19|TRBD1
TGTGCCAGTAGTAGGGGACAGGGGACATTGAAGACTGAAGCTTTCTTT
CASSRGQGTLKTEAFF
>TRBJ1-1|many|TRBV20-1|.
TGCAGTGCTAGAGATCAGCGTGAAGCTTTCTTT
CSARDQREAFF
>TRBJ2-1|many|TRBV12-3/TRBV12-4|.
TGTGCCAGCAGTTCGGGACTGGCTAGGGTTGAGCAGTTCTTC
CASSSGLARVEQFF
>TRBJ2-1|.|TRBV28|TRBD1
TGTGCCAGCAGTTACAGGGGGTTGGGTGAGCAGTTCTTC
CASSYRGLGEQFF
>TRBJ2-7|many|TRBV27|.
TGTGCCAGCAGGTCGCTCGGCCAGCACGAGCAGTACTTC
CASRSLGQHEQYF
>TRBJ2-7|many|TRBV20-1|TRBD1
TGCAGTGCGCTGGACAGGGCCTACGAGCAGTACTTC
CSALDRAYEQYF
>TRBJ1-2|many|TRBV6-2/TRBV6-3|.
TGTGCCAGCAGGGACAGTGGCTATGGCTACACCTTC
CASRDSGYGYTF
>TRBJ2-5|few|TRBV4-1|TRBD2
TGCGCCAGCAGCCAAGACCCTAGCGGGGCCCAACAAGAGACCCAGTACTTC
CASSQDPSGAQQETQYF
>TRBJ1-1|once|TRBV7-9|TRBD1
TGTGCCAGCAAGGTCCCACCCAGCGACCGGGACAGGGGTACTGAAGCTTTCTTT
CASKVPPSDRDRGTEAFF
>TRBJ2-7|many|TRBV7-8|TRBD1
TGTGCCAGCAGCTTCGGGACAGGGAGCTACGAGCAGTACTTC
CASSFGTGSYEQYF
>TRBJ2-7|many|TRBV5-6|.
TGTGCCAGCAGCTCTCGAGGCTACGAGCAGTACTTC
CASSSRGYEQYF
>TRBJ2-2|many|TRBV12-3/TRBV12-4|TRBD1
TGTGCCAGCATCCTCACAGGGGCCACCGGGGAGCTGTTTTTT
CASILTGATGELFF
>TRBJ2-2|many|TRBV11-2|TRBD2
TGTGCCAGCAGTTCCCCAGGGAGGGGTGGGGAGCTGTTTTTT
CASSSPGRGGELFF
>TRBJ1-1|once|TRBV7-3|.
TGTGCCAGCAGCTTAGCGGGCCGGGGTCAATATGAAGCTTTCTTT
CASSLAGRGQYEAFF
>TRBJ2-3|.|TRBV5-1|TRBD2
TGCGCCAGCAGCACTAGCGCAGATACGCAGTATTTT
CASSTSADTQYF
>TRBJ1-1|many|TRBV20-1|.
TGCAGTGCTGCCATCAAGGCGAACACTGAAGCTTTCTTT
CSAAIKANTEAFF
>TRBJ2-6|few|TRBV12-3/TRBV12-4|.
TGTGCCAGCAGTCACCCCGGACGCAGCTCTGGGGCCAACGTCCTGACTTTC
CASSHPGRSSGANVLTF
>TRBJ1-5|many|TRBV5-5|TRBD1
TGTGCCAGCAGCCCAGGACAGGGGAGTCAGCCCCAGCATTTT
CASSPGQGSQPQHF
>TRBJ2-7|.|TRBV18|.
TGTGCCAGCTCCCAACGGGGGTCCTCCTACGAGCAGTACTTC
CASSQRGSSYEQYF
>TRBJ2-1|few|TRBV2|.
TGTACCAGCAGTGTGGTAGTTGGTAATGAGCAGTTCTTC
CTSSVVVGNEQFF